This TCR beta chain was sequenced in a study of early T cells in non-severe SARS-CoV-2 infection. Separate cDNA molecules each had unique molecular identifiers attached to them. TCRdb used MiXCR to reprocess the 5' RACE reads, holding one entry per CDR3 protein. Here the sample spans around 84,000 distinct CDR3 sequences, about an eighth being singletons. The table lists this clonotype with a few counts. The sample taken for sequencing was whole blood. The clonotype was recovered from an adult who was a healthcare worker with PCR-confirmed SARS-CoV-2 infection or an uninfected control (not recorded which).

CDR3 residues: CASSIQGPNTGELFF. CDR3 coding DNA: TGCGCCAGCAGCATACAGGGACCGAACACCGGGGAGCTGTTTTTT. J is TRBJ2-2 and V is TRBV5-1, with D possibly being TRBD1 (6 bases). Germline assignment: CDR1 SGHRS and CDR2 YFSETQ. The CDR3 is made up of 15 amino acids. The V end was cut by 4 bases, the J end by 0 bases, with 10 bases between.